A single count supports the clone carrying this T cell receptor beta chain. What it binds is unknown. There were no recent acute infections or vaccinations among the donors, who were healthy HIV-negative adults. This entry is derived from a study of shared clonotypes between healthy human individuals. The study, taken as a whole, reports: The study generally estimated greater richness for naive than memory subsets. Shared clonotypes across all four donors exceeded non-shared ones in generation probability.

Methods used by the authors: ImmunoSEQ yielded junction-only sequences lacking quality scores, so filtering differed. Data came from immunoSEQ multiplex PCR; TCRdb stores just in-frame clones and leaves some out. Clone size and the V and J calls come from that table; the DNA yielded D and trimming. The sample has some 2,500,000 clones; approximately 93% are singletons. Germline CDR1 is LGHNA and CDR2 is YSLEER. The CDR3 loop spans 15 amino acids. Trimming stripped 0 bases from V and 8 bases from J, with 16 bases between. This chain links TRBV4-3 with TRBJ1-2; D is perhaps TRBD1 (5 bases). Material: naive CD4+ T cells from PBMCs. Documented subset: CD45RA+ positively selected. This TCR came from a man aged 18 to 29 in good health. Some clones in this sample may be carry-over from other donors' samples. The CDR3 bases are TGCGCCAGCAGCCAAGATTTCAGACAGCTTAAGGGCTACACCTTC. Protein product: CASSQDFRQLKGYTF.